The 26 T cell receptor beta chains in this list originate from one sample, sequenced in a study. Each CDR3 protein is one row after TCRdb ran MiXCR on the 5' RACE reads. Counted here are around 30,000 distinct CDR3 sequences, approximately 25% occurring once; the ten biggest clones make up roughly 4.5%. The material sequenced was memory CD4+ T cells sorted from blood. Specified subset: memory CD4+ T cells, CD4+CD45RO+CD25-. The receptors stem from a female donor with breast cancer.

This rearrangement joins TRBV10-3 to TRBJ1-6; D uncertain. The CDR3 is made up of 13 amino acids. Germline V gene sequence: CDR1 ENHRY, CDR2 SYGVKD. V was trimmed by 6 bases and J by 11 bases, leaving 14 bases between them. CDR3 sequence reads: CAIRGGIMAPLHF. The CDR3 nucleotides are TGTGCCATCAGGGGCGGGATTATGGCACCCCTCCACTTT.

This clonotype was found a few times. The CDR3: CASSALGGSGETQYF. Here the CDR3 DNA reads TGTGCCAGCAGCGCCCTGGGGGGTAGCGGCGAGACCCAGTACTTC. The gene calls are TRBV5-6 and TRBJ2-5; TRBD2 is a possible D gene (6 bases). Germline-derived CDR1 and CDR2 are SGHDT and YYEEEE. Trimming pared 4 bases from V and 5 bases from J, leaving 18 bases between. CDR3 length equals 15 residues.

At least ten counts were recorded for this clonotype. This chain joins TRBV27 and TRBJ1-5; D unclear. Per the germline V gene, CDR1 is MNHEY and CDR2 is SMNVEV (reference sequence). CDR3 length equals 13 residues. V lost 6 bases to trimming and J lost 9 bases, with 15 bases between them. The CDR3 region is CASSLSKEVPQHF. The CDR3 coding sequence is TGTGCCAGCAGCCTAAGTAAGGAAGTGCCCCAGCATTTT.

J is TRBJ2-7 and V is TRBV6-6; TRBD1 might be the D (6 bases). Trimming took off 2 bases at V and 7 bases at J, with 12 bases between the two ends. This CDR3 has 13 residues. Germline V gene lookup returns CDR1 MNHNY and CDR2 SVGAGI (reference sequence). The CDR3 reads CASSYTPQGEQYF. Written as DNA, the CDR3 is TGTGCCAGCAGTTACACACCCCAGGGGGAGCAGTACTTC.

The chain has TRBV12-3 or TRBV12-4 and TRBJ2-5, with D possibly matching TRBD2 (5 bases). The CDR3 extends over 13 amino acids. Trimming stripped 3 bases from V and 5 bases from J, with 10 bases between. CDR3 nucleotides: TGTGCCAGCAGTTTGATGAGGAGGGAGACCCAGTACTTC. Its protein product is CASSLMRRETQYF.

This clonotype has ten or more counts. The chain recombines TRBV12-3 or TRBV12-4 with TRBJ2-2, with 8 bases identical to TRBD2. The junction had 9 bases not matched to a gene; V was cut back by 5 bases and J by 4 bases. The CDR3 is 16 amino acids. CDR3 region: CASSPRVAGSTGELFF. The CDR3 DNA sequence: TGTGCCAGCAGTCCCCGGGTAGCGGGATCCACCGGGGAGCTGTTTTTT.

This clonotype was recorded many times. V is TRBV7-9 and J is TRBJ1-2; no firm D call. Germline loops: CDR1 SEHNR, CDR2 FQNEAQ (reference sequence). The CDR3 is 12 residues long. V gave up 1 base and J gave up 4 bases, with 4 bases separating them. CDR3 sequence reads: CASSLEGYGYTF. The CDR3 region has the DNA TGTGCCAGCAGCTTAGAGGGCTATGGCTACACCTTC.

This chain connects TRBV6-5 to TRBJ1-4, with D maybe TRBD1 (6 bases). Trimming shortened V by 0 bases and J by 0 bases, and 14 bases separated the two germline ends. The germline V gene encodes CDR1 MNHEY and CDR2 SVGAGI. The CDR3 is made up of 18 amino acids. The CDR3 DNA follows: TGTGCCAGCAGTTACTCGAATTCCGGGACATCAACTAATGAAAAACTGTTTTTT. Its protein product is CASSYSNSGTSTNEKLFF.

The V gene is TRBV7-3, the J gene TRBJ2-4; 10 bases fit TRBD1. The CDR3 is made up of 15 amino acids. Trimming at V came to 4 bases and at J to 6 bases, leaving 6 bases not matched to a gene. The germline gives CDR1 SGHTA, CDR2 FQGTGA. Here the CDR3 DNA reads TGTGCCAGCAGCTATGGGACAGGGGAGGGAAACATTCAGTACTTC. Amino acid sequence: CASSYGTGEGNIQYF.

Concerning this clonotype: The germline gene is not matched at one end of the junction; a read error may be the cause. The CDR3 sequence: CAISPTPGQLTDTQYF. CDR3 DNA sequence: TGTGCCATCAGTCCGACCCCAGGACAGCTCACAGATACGCAGTATTTT. This chain uses TRBV28 with TRBJ2-3; TRBD1 is a possible D gene (6 bases). Germline assignment: CDR1 MDHEN and CDR2 SYDVKM. The CDR3 loop spans 16 amino acids.

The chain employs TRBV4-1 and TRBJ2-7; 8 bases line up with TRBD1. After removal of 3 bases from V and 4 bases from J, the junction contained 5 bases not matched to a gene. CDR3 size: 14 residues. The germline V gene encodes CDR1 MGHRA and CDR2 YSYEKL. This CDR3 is CASSQTGAEYEQYF. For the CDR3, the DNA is TGCGCCAGCAGCCAGACAGGGGCCGAGTACGAGCAGTACTTC.

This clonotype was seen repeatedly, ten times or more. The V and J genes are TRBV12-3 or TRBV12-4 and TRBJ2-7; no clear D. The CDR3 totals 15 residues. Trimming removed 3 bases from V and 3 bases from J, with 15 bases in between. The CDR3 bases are TGTGCCAGCAGTTTCTCGGGCGACTCCTTCTACGAGCAGTACTTC. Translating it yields CASSFSGDSFYEQYF.

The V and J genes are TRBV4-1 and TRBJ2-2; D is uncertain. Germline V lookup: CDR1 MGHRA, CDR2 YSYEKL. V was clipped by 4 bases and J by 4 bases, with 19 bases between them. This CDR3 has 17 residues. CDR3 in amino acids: CASSPYKFKLGTGELFF. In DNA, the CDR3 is TGCGCCAGCAGCCCCTATAAATTTAAATTGGGCACCGGGGAGCTGTTTTTT.

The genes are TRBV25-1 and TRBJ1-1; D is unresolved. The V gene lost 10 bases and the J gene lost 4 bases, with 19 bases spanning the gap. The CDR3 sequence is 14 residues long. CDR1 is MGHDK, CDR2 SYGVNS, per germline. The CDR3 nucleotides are TGTGCCAACCCAAGGAGGCACAGCGGCACTGAAGCTTTCTTT. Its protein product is CANPRRHSGTEAFF.

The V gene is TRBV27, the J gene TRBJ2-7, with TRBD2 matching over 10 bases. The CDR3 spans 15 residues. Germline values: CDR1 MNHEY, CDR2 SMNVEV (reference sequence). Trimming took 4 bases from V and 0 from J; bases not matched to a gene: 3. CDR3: CASSSIAGGSYEQYF. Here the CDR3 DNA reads TGTGCCAGCAGTTCGATAGCGGGAGGCTCCTACGAGCAGTACTTC.

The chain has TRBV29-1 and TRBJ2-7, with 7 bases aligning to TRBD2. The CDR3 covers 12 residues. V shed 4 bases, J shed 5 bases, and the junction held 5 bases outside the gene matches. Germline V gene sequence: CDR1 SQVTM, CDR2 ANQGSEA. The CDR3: CSVGGGPHEQYF. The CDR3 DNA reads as TGCAGCGTTGGGGGAGGGCCACACGAGCAGTACTTC.

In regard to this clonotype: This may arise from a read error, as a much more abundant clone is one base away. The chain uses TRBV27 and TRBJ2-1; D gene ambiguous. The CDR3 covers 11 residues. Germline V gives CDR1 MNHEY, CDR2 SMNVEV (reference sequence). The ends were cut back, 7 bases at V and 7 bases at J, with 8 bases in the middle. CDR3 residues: CASNTINEQFF. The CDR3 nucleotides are TGTGCCAGCAATACGATAAATGAGCAGTTCTTC.

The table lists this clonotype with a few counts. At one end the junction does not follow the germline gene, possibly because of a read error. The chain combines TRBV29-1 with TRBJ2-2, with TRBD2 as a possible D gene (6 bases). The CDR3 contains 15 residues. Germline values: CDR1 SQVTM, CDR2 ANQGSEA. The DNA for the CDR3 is TGCAGCATTGAATGGAGGGAGGACGTAAGTGGGGAGCTGTTTTTT. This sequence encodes CSIEWREDVSGELFF.

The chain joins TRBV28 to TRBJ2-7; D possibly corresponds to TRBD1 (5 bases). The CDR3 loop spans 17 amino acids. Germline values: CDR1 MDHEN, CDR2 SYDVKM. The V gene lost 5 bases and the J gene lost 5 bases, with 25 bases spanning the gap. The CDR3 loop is CASSKFPPGQRTHEQYF. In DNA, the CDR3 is TGTGCCAGCAGTAAATTCCCGCCAGGGCAGAGAACCCACGAGCAGTACTTC. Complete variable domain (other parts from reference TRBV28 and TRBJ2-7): DVKVTQSSRYLVKRTGEKVFLECVQDMDHENMFWYRQDPGLGLRLIYFSYDVKMKEKGDIPEGYSVSREKKERFSLILESASTNQTSMYLCASSKFPPGQRTHEQYFGPGTRLTVT.

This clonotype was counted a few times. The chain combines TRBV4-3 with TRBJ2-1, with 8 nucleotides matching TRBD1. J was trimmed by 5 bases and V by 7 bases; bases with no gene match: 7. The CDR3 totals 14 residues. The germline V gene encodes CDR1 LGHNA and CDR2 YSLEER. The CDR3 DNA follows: TGCGCCAGCACTCCGGACAGGGCGGACAATGAGCAGTTCTTC. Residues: CASTPDRADNEQFF.

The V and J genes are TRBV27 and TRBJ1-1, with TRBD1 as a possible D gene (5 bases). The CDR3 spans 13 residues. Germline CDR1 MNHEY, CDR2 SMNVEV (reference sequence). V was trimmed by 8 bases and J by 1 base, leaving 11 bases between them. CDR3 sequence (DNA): TGTGCCAGCTGGGACGGTCCGAACACTGAAGCTTTCTTT. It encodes CASWDGPNTEAFF.

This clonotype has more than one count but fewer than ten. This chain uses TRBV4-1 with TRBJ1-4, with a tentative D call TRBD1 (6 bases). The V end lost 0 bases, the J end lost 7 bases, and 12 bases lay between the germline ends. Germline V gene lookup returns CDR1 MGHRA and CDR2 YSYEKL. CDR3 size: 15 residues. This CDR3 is CASSQDAGAGEKLFF. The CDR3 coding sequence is TGCGCCAGCAGCCAAGATGCAGGGGCAGGTGAAAAACTGTTTTTT.

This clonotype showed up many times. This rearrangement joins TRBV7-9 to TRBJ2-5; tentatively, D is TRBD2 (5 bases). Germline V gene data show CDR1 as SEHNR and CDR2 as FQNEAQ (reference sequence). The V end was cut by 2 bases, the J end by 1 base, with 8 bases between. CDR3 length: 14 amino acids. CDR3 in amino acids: CASSLSGFQETQYF. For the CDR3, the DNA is TGTGCCAGCAGCTTATCGGGATTCCAAGAGACCCAGTACTTC.

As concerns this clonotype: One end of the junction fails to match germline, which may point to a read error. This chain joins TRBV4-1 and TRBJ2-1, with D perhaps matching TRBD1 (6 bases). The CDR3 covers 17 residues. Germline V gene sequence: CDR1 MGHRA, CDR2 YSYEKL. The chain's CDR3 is CAGSQRTGTLERNEQFF. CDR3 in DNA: TGCGCCGGCAGCCAACGGACCGGGACATTAGAGCGCAATGAGCAGTTCTTC.

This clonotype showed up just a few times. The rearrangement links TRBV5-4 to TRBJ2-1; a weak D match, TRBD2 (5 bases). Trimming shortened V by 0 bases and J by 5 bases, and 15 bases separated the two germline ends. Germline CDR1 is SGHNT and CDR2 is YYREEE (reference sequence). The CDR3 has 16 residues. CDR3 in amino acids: CASSLARDLRHNEQFF. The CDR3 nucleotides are TGTGCCAGCAGCTTGGCCCGGGATTTGCGCCACAATGAGCAGTTCTTC.

The CDR3 DNA reads TGCGCCAGCAGCCTCGCAAGCGGGGGGGCCGAAGATACGCAGTATTTT. It is translated as CASSLASGGAEDTQYF. The chain is built from TRBV4-1 and TRBJ2-3; TRBD2 matches 10 bases. The V gene's germline CDR1 is MGHRA and CDR2 YSYEKL. Losses at the gene ends were 4 bases for V and 5 bases for J; bases not matched to a gene: 9. The CDR3 is 16 residues long.